Below, 18 T cell receptor beta chains from the same sample are listed, as sequenced in a study of T cells expressing NK-cell markers (dated by TCRdb to 2019 to 2021). The method was 5' RACE. Instrument used: Illumina HiSeq 2000. TCRdb reprocessed the reads into one record per CDR3 protein sequence, lacking DNA. Per the sample table, the count is 250,000 to 300,000 distinct CDR3 sequences. The ten largest clones represent more than 3.5% of the sample. What was sequenced was blood T cells: a sorted CD56 or NKG2C T cell subset, CD4+ or CD8+ T cells, or bulk PBMC T cells (not recorded which). These receptors were collected from a woman between 18 and 70 years old in good health.

The V and J genes are TRBV7-2 and TRBJ2-3. From germline, CDR1 is SGHTA and CDR2 FQGNSA. This CDR3 is 15 amino acids long. The CDR3 spells CASSPSFLASDTQYF.

The chain carries TRBV2 and TRBJ1-5; TCRdb lists TRBD1, though no DNA is available to test this call. This CDR3 has 14 residues. CDR1 and CDR2 from the germline V gene are SNHLY and FYNNEI. CDR3 region: CASSPRQGNQPQHF.

The chain couples TRBV5-1 to TRBJ2-5; TCRdb indicates TRBD1, and absent DNA this call remains unverified. Germline CDR1 SGHRS, CDR2 YFSETQ. The CDR3 has 16 amino acids. CDR3 residues: CASSVPDNTMGETQYF.

The chain employs TRBV6-1 and TRBJ1-6; the D gene TCRdb calls, TRBD1, cannot be checked with no DNA. CDR1 is MNHNS, CDR2 SASEGT, per germline. The CDR3 has 14 amino acids. CDR3 residues: CASSTGQGNSPLHF.

The CDR3 loop reads CASSQDRGRVSGNTIYF. The chain links TRBV14 to TRBJ1-3. This CDR3 is built from 17 residues. The V gene's germline CDR1 is SGHDN and CDR2 FVKESK. Full variable domain (remainder filled in from reference TRBV14 and TRBJ1-3): EAGVTQFPSHSVIEKGQTVTLRCDPISGHDNLYWYRRVMGKEIKFLLHFVKESKQDESGMPNNRFLAERTGGTYSTLKVQPAELEDSGVYFCASSQDRGRVSGNTIYFGEGSWLTVV.

The chain recombines TRBV12-3 or TRBV12-4 with TRBJ2-1. The CDR3 contains 14 residues. CDR3 amino acids: CASSLDGLGNEQFF.

The chain employs TRBV19 and TRBJ2-1. CDR3 length: 15 amino acids. Germline CDR1 is LNHDA and CDR2 is SQIVND (reference sequence). The CDR3 here is CASSIGDSSYNEQFF.

The genes are TRBV20-1 and TRBJ1-1; TCRdb's D gene call, TRBD1, goes unchecked for lack of DNA. The germline V gene encodes CDR1 DFQATT and CDR2 SNEGSKA (reference sequence). The CDR3 sequence is 14 residues long. CDR3: CSAREGQLNTEAFF.

This chain links TRBV20-1 with TRBJ1-5; checking the TCRdb D call of TRBD1 is not possible without DNA. The CDR3 totals 15 residues. Germline CDR1 is DFQATT and CDR2 is SNEGSKA (reference sequence). CDR3 sequence reads: CSARDGTGLNQPQHF.

This chain connects TRBV5-5 to TRBJ2-3; the TCRdb D gene call, TRBD1, has no DNA to confirm it. The CDR3 consists of 12 residues. CDR1 is SGHKS, CDR2 YYEKEE, per germline (reference sequence). The CDR3 here is CASSPNRDTQYF.

The V call is TRBV2, the J call TRBJ1-1; there is no DNA to check the TCRdb D call of TRBD1. This CDR3 spans 14 amino acids. Germline V gene lookup returns CDR1 SNHLY and CDR2 FYNNEI. The CDR3 is CASSEPGAVTEAFF.

This chain connects TRBV7-2 to TRBJ1-1; TCRdb returns TRBD1, unconfirmable since there is no DNA. The CDR3 sequence is 16 residues long. CDR1 is SGHTA, CDR2 FQGNSA, per germline. The CDR3 sequence is CASSLETVALNTEAFF. The full variable domain, completed using reference TRBV7-2 and TRBJ1-1, is GAGVSQSPSNKVTEKGKDVELRCDPISGHTALYWYRQSLGQGLEFLIYFQGNSAPDKSGLPSDRFSAERTGGSVSTLTIQRTQQEDSAVYLCASSLETVALNTEAFFGQGTRLTVV.

The rearrangement links TRBV20-1 to TRBJ2-2; there is no DNA to check the TCRdb D call of TRBD1. The CDR3 runs 15 residues. Per the germline V gene, CDR1 is DFQATT and CDR2 is SNEGSKA (reference sequence). The CDR3 sequence is CSARDSTDVSGELFF.

The V gene is TRBV28, the J gene TRBJ1-4; TCRdb proposes TRBD1, but this gene call is untestable without DNA. The CDR3 is 17 amino acids. Germline CDR1 reads MDHEN; CDR2 reads SYDVKM. CDR3 loop: CASSLGGARRTNEKLFF.

The chain uses TRBV2 and TRBJ2-3; TCRdb reports TRBD1, a call that lacks DNA to check it against. Germline assignment: CDR1 SNHLY and CDR2 FYNNEI. CDR3 length equals 14 residues. CDR3 sequence: CASSFRGITDTQYF. Full variable domain (outside the CDR3, taken from reference TRBV2 and TRBJ2-3): EPEVTQTPSHQVTQMGQEVILRCVPISNHLYFYWYRQILGQKVEFLVSFYNNEISEKSEIFDDQFSVERPDGSNFTLKIRSTKLEDSAMYFCASSFRGITDTQYFGPGTRLTVL.

CDR3 residues: CSVEVGTFYNEQFF. This sequence joins TRBV29-1 and TRBJ2-1. The length of the CDR3 is 14 residues. Germline V gene sequence: CDR1 SQVTM, CDR2 ANQGSEA.

The chain carries TRBV20-1 and TRBJ2-7. The CDR3 contains 11 residues. CDR1 DFQATT and CDR2 SNEGSKA come from the germline V gene (reference sequence). CDR3 sequence: CSARDGYEQYF.

CDR3 sequence reads: CASSFSAGGGSDTQYF. V gene TRBV7-2 combines with J gene TRBJ2-3; TCRdb gives TRBD2 as the D gene, but with no DNA this cannot be confirmed. The CDR3 loop spans 16 amino acids. Germline CDR1 reads SGHTA; CDR2 reads FQGNSA.